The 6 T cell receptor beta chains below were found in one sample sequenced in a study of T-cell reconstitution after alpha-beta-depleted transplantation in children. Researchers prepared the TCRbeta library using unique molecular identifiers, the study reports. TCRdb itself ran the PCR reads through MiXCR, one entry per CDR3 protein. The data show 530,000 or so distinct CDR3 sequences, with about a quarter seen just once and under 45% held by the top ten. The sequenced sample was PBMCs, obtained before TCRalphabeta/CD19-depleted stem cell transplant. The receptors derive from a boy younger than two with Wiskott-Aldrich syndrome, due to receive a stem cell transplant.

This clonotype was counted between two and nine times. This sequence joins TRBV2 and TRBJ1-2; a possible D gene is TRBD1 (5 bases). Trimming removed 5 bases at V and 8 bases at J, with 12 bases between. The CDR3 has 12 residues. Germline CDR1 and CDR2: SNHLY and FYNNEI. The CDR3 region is CASSYEGRGYTF. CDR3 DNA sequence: TGTGCCAGCAGTTACGAGGGACGAGGCTACACCTTC.

Written as DNA, the CDR3 is TGCAGTGCTCCCCCGGGCCCGCGGGTTCACGGCTCCTACGAGCAGTACTTC. Encoded protein: CSAPPGPRVHGSYEQYF. The chain employs TRBV20-1 and TRBJ2-7; tentative D call: TRBD2 (5 bases). The CDR3 is 17 residues long. Germline-derived CDR1 and CDR2 are DFQATT and SNEGSKA (reference sequence). V was clipped by 5 bases and J by 0 bases, with 23 bases between them.

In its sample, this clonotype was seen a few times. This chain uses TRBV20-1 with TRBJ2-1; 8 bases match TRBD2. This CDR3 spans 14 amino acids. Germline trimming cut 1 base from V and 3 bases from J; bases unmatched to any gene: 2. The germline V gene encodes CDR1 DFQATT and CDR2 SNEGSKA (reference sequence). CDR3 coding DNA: TGCAGTGCTAGAGCGGGAGGGGACTACAATGAGCAGTTCTTC. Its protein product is CSARAGGDYNEQFF.

CDR3 region: CASSYSNGRSTGELFF. For the CDR3, the DNA is TGTGCCAGCAGTTACTCTAACGGGAGGTCTACCGGGGAGCTGTTTTTT. The chain carries TRBV6-7 and TRBJ2-2, with TRBD2 matching 7 bases. TRBV6-7 is recorded as an ORF, its role being uncertain. There are 16 residues in the CDR3. After removal of 0 bases from V and 5 bases from J, the junction contained 6 bases not matched to a gene.

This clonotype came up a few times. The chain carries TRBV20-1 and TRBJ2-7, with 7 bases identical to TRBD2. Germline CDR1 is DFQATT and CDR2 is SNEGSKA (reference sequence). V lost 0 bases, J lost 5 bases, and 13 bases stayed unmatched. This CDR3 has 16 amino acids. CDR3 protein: CSARDPSGRERHEQYF. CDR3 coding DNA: TGCAGTGCTAGAGATCCGTCTGGGCGGGAGCGACACGAGCAGTACTTC.

CDR3 nucleotide sequence: TGTGCCAGCAGCCACCGACAGGGATACTACGAGCAGTACTTC. Translated, it gives CASSHRQGYYEQYF. The V and J genes are TRBV7-8 and TRBJ2-7; 7 bases are shared with TRBD1. Germline V gives CDR1 SGHVS, CDR2 FQNEAQ. Unmatched junction bases numbered 7, after V lost 5 bases and J lost 3 bases. The CDR3 spans 14 residues.